The present T cell receptor beta chain was sequenced within a study of cytomegalovirus exposure and HLA in healthy donors (dated by TCRdb to about 2017). Regarding the study in general: In an earlier analysis of fewer than 750 of the donors, 250 to 350 Gb of sequence data and 100 million or so unique TCR beta sequences from 150 million to 200 million T cells were reported. An early release covering just under 650 HLA-typed donors comprised approximately 300 gigabases of sequencing data and approximately 80 million unique TCR sequences. Among the approximately 400 genotyped donors, around 81% belonged to the genetic ancestry cluster associated with self-reported Caucasian donors. The study aimed to test whether signatures of past pathogen exposure could be identified by cataloging public T cell receptors. Using immunosequencing, the study profiled T cell repertoires from fewer than 700 subjects and related those repertoires to cytomegalovirus serostatus. A separate validation cohort of over a hundred different subjects was used in addition to the roughly 670-subject first cohort. High-throughput TCR immunosequencing, statistical association of individual TCRs with disease status, and machine learning were combined to predict cytomegalovirus infection status. To study patterns of TCR occurrence, a later analysis re-analyzed previously published TCR beta repertoires from around 660 donors and added high-resolution HLA genotyping. The later analysis used no new phenotypic data to find candidate immune exposures, relying instead on TCR beta sequences and their occurrence across donors. In an earlier analysis of roughly 540 of the donors, high-throughput TCR beta sequencing was used to judge whether each TCR beta V gene segment behaved as functional or pseudogenic. Alongside the repertoire data, information on donor age, sex, ethnicity and CMV serostatus was compiled. A later genetic analysis used genome-wide SNP genotypes for about 55% of the 666 donors, treating that subset as a discovery cohort. Every repertoire in the discovery cohort had been generated on one and the same sequencing platform. HLA typing included class I and class II loci at four-digit resolution. The number of donors typed differed by locus, with roughly 620-630 for A, B, C, DRB1 and DQB1, about 500 for DQA1, approximately 580 for DPA1, and some 450 for DPB1. Because of strong linkage in the cohort, roughly five DR-DQ haplotypes were treated as single units for association and clustering. Among about 410 genotyped donors of the cohort, an average of approximately 200,000 unique TCR beta nucleotide sequences was sequenced per donor, of which about 20% were non-productive.

The library was made by the immunoSEQ multiplex PCR assay. The multiplex PCR relied on a mix of 60 forward primers for TCR Vbeta segments and 13 reverse primers for TCR Jbeta segments. Amplification of the CDR3 region of rearranged TCR beta genes was performed with a multiplex PCR assay on genomic DNA. The Illumina HiSeq System was used to sequence the amplified TCR beta libraries as 87-base-pair reads. Regarding the original processing steps: Across the 670 or so repertoires, a later analysis counted roughly 84 million unique TCR beta chains, around 11 million of which were shared by at least two donors. A nearest-neighbor algorithm error-corrected the raw reads and collapsed the reads into unique sequences, merging closely related sequences to remove PCR and sequencing errors. Alignment of CDR3 sequences to IMGT reference sequences was used to assign V, D and J gene segments. Each retained sequence needed at least a six-nucleotide match to both a V gene segment and a J gene segment. Rearrangements were called productive when the CDR3 lacked stop codons and stayed in frame with V and J; all others were non-productive. Following IMGT convention, CDR3 was defined as the stretch from the second conserved V-encoded cysteine up to the conserved J-encoded phenylalanine. The earlier analysis of 587 of the donors excluded sequences that lacked an unambiguous match to a single V gene segment. An earlier analysis of just under 600 of the donors called V segments functional above 56.7% productive rearrangements and segregating when the between-donor standard deviation exceeded 5%. A statistical classification framework was built to diagnose cytomegalovirus status from the catalog of TCR beta chain sequences. A later analysis assigned V and J genes by comparing TCR nucleotide sequences with IMGT/GENE-DB human TR gene sequences. The TCRdist pipeline was used in a later analysis to assign CDR3 sequences and most-parsimonious VDJ recombination scenarios. In a later analysis, every TCR beta chain was defined by the combination of its CDR3 amino acid sequence and its V-gene family, and reads without a unique V-gene family were dropped. In a later analysis, 500 to 650 highly shared, low-generation-probability nucleotide sequences were removed to address suspected cross-contamination and a sequencing artifact. In a later analysis, a clonal expansion index was calculated for each public chain from normalized within-repertoire ranks of inferred template counts. Generation probabilities in a later analysis came from a VDJ recombination model fitted to out-of-frame rearrangements, and those results were checked against IGoR. Hypergeometric tests were used in a later analysis to score TCR-TCR, TCR-HLA and TCR-CMV co-occurrence, with a repertoire-size bias correction applied to the TCR pairs. In a later analysis, false discovery rates were estimated by permuting HLA or CMV assignments 20 times. In a later analysis, co-occurring TCRs were grouped using DBSCAN, with TCRdist sequence similarity added in when clustering inside HLA-allele-positive subsets. Repertoires with fewer than 30,000 or more than 120,000 public chains were left out of co-occurrence clustering, as were five repertoires with anomalous nucleotide sharing. Here the immuneACCESS table is served through TCRdb, limited to in-frame sequences with V and J called. Missing clones are a known gap in these copies; in checked studies unresolved V genes cover under half, and the rest lacks a known reason. From that table come the V and J calls and clone size; the DNA was used to work out D and trimming. This sample is represented by about 130,000 clones; around 74% of them were singletons. The ten biggest clones cover approximately 7% of the sample.

General findings and caveats noted by the study authors: Correlated functional status among segregating V segments might be attributable to linkage disequilibrium, but an unknown experimental factor could not be ruled out. Some IMGT-functional V segments, including TRBV6-2 and TRBV6-3, could not be told apart with the 87-base-pair reads, so those segments were excluded. Because counts were too low, some 17 rarely observed V segments, including chromosome 9 orphons, were excluded from the earlier analysis of 587 of the donors. A later analysis associated about 17,000 TCR beta sequences with specific HLA alleles at a false discovery rate of 0.05. In a later genetic analysis, a missense DCLRE1C variant was associated with V-gene and J-gene trimming of TCR beta chains, and the association was replicated in an independent cohort. A later analysis found that TCR association rates varied across HLA loci, with DRB1 alleles showing the most associated TCRs and HLA-C alleles the fewest. A total of roughly 160 TCR beta chains were listed by the study as associated with cytomegalovirus. Cytomegalovirus status was reported to be diagnosed by the classifier with high specificity and sensitivity in both the original and validation cohorts. Compared with the approximately 710-donor mean, donors in an Asian-associated ancestry cluster had fewer N-insertions in productive TCRs, according to a later genetic analysis. A few of the identified cytomegalovirus-associated TCR beta chains were confirmed in vitro to be specific for cytomegalovirus antigens. This cohort had only TCR beta chains sequenced, and the lack of alpha or paired-chain data limited which features could be detected. When HLA alleles, especially DR and DQ, strongly co-occurred, attributing TCR associations to individual alleles was difficult. Across donors, most TCR sequences were observed very rarely, whereas some public TCRs were present in many individuals. In a later analysis, HLA-associated TCR beta chains were found to be more clonally expanded and to have lower generation probabilities than equally common non-associated chains. A further reported finding was that TCR beta sequences accurately predicted the HLA-A and HLA-B alleles for most subjects in the first cohort. In an earlier analysis of more than 500 of the donors, most TCR beta V segments appeared in productive rearrangements about 87% or about 30% of the time, broadly matching IMGT annotations. Sequencing depth was assumed to be roughly uniform across donors in the presence/absence analyses, though that assumption may not hold. CMV serostatus was the only immune exposure information available for the cohort. A cluster of highly shared sequence variants was judged likely to represent a technical artifact of the sequencing pipeline. According to a later analysis, most CMV-associated TCR beta chains appeared to be HLA-restricted, and the HLA associations seemed to be driven largely by CMV exposure. Because HLA typing was unavailable for some donors at each locus, only the typed subset was used in association tests. Several of the top co-occurrence clusters appeared to be linked to parvovirus B19, influenza, CMV and Epstein-Barr virus, according to a later analysis. It was suggested by the authors that the approach could potentially be generalized to other disease states and immunological phenotypes.

Per the germline V gene, MNHNS is the CDR1 and SASEGT is the CDR2. The CDR3 sequence holds 13 residues, the cysteine and phenylalanine included. The CDR3 DNA has 39 bases and is translated from base 1. V drops 6 bases and J drops 2 bases, leaving 11 bases in between. The cohort was made up of about 610 healthy bone marrow donors. At the time of sampling, all cohort members were nominally healthy, though unrecorded immune exposures were likely present. The donor was CMV seropositive and was included in the group of 290 or so seropositive cohort members. Every donor gave a peripheral blood sample, and the peripheral blood mononuclear cells from that sample were used for TCR beta sequencing. The Qiagen DNeasy Blood Extraction Kit was used to extract genomic DNA from the blood cell samples. This clone was counted only a few times. What antigen it recognizes has not been identified. Nothing much larger sits one base from this clone, and base qualities are not available.

The sequenced sample consisted of PBMCs. This TCR came from a man aged 40-50 years in good health and CMV-seropositive. In this chain, TRBV6-1 is recombined with TRBJ2-7, with no D gene named confidently. The CDR3 corresponds to CASRSTATYEQYF. The DNA sequence follows: TGTGCCAGCAGGTCTACAGCTACCTACGAGCAGTACTTC.